The 10 T cell receptor beta chains below were found in one sample sequenced in a study of T cells expressing NK-cell markers (TCRdb year 2020). Library preparation employed 5' RACE. TCRdb records Illumina HiSeq 2000 as the sequencer. After reprocessing by TCRdb, each CDR3 protein sequence is one entry, and no DNA is given. This sample's table contains roughly 350,000 distinct CDR3 sequences. The ten largest clonotypes hold around 5.2% of the sample. The specimen was blood T cells: a sorted CD56 or NKG2C T cell subset, CD4+ or CD8+ T cells, or bulk PBMC T cells (not recorded which). Source of these receptors: a man aged 18-69 years in good health.

V gene TRBV2 combines with J gene TRBJ2-5; the D gene TCRdb calls, TRBD1, cannot be checked with no DNA. CDR1 and CDR2 (germline): SNHLY, FYNNEI. The CDR3 totals 13 residues. CDR3 region: CASNNRGVETQYF.

The chain links TRBV2 to TRBJ1-1; TCRdb gives TRBD1 as the D gene, but with no DNA this cannot be confirmed. The CDR3 is 14 amino acids. Germline V lookup: CDR1 SNHLY, CDR2 FYNNEI. CDR3 protein: CASIDGALDTEAFF.

V is TRBV28 and J is TRBJ2-7; TCRdb's D gene call, TRBD1, goes unchecked for lack of DNA. This CDR3 has 16 amino acids. The germline gives CDR1 MDHEN, CDR2 SYDVKM. The CDR3 here is CASSSPSTGTSYEQYF.

V and J are TRBV4-1 and TRBJ2-2; TCRdb picks TRBD1, but there is no DNA to check that call. The germline V gene has CDR1 MGHRA and CDR2 YSYEKL. The CDR3 has 16 amino acids. The CDR3 spells CASSHPRDKSTGELFF.

This chain connects TRBV6-6 to TRBJ1-5; TCRdb picks TRBD1, but there is no DNA to check that call. The germline CDR1 and CDR2 sequences are MNHNY and SVGAGI (reference sequence). This CDR3 has 13 residues. This CDR3 is CASNRVSNQPQHF.

V usage is TRBV6-1 and J usage is TRBJ1-4; the TCRdb D gene call, TRBD1, has no DNA to confirm it. Germline CDR1 MNHNS, CDR2 SASEGT. CDR3 size: 15 residues. The CDR3 loop is CASSQRTGPNEKLFF.

The chain couples TRBV12-3 or TRBV12-4 to TRBJ1-2; no DNA is available, so the TRBD1 call from TCRdb remains unchecked. The CDR3 loop spans 15 amino acids. CDR3 sequence reads: CASSLGLLGVGGYTF.

The genes are TRBV7-2 and TRBJ1-3; no DNA is available, so the TRBD1 call from TCRdb remains unchecked. Germline CDR1 is SGHTA and CDR2 is FQGNSA. The CDR3 has 15 residues. The CDR3 sequence is CASSSPGQGRNTIYF.

The chain recombines TRBV2 with TRBJ2-7; TCRdb's D gene call, TRBD2, goes unchecked for lack of DNA. The germline CDR1 and CDR2 sequences are SNHLY and FYNNEI. The CDR3 spans 17 residues. The CDR3 region is CASSEEGLAGGLYEQYF.

The chain carries TRBV6-1 and TRBJ2-5; the TCRdb D gene call, TRBD1, has no DNA to confirm it. This CDR3 has 14 residues. Germline assignment: CDR1 MNHNS and CDR2 SASEGT. The CDR3 sequence is CASNRQGDLETQYF.